The 30 T cell receptor beta chains below all came from one sample that was sequenced in a study of CXCR3-negative and CXCR3-positive naive CD8 T cells. Researchers prepared the TRB cDNA libraries using 5' RACE with UMI labels. With the 5' RACE reads reprocessed, TCRdb shows one record per CDR3 protein and no DNA. In all, the sample yields approximately 52,000 distinct CDR3 sequences. The sample comprised memory CD8+ T cells from blood. These receptors all come from a human donor in good health. Some clones in this sample may be carry-over from other donors' samples.

The rearrangement joins TRBV21-1 to TRBJ2-7; as DNA is missing, the TRBD2 call by TCRdb cannot be tested. TRBV21-1 is a documented pseudogene. This CDR3 spans 12 amino acids. The CDR3 loop is CASRPPTYEQYF.

The chain joins TRBV29-1 to TRBJ2-3. The CDR3 covers 15 residues. CDR1 is SQVTM and CDR2 is ANQGSEA in the germline V gene. CDR3 region: CSVVMAQTSTDTQYF.

The chain is built from TRBV20-1 and TRBJ2-3; TCRdb calls TRBD1, which cannot be checked without DNA. The CDR3 totals 15 residues. The germline V gene has CDR1 DFQATT and CDR2 SNEGSKA (reference sequence). The CDR3 is CRGAMAGALTDTQYF.

The chain couples TRBV28 to TRBJ2-3. The CDR3 is 13 residues long. Germline values: CDR1 MDHEN, CDR2 SYDVKM. This chain's CDR3 is CASRRVSTDTQYF.

This sequence joins TRBV29-1 and TRBJ2-1; TCRdb outputs TRBD1, but without DNA this stays unchecked. Looked up from germline, CDR1 is SQVTM and CDR2 is ANQGSEA. The CDR3 totals 15 residues. The CDR3 loop is CSVDPLRGGNNEQFF.

The chain has TRBV12-3 or TRBV12-4 and TRBJ2-7; TCRdb outputs TRBD1, but without DNA this stays unchecked. This CDR3 comprises 14 residues. CDR3 amino acids: CASRPAPGAHEQYF.

The genes are TRBV7-3 and TRBJ2-1. The CDR3 extends over 13 amino acids. CDR1 is SGHTA, CDR2 FQGTGA, per germline. CDR3 loop: CASSSGGYNEQFF.

This chain links TRBV28 with TRBJ2-7. This CDR3 region has 14 residues. Germline CDR1 is MDHEN and CDR2 is SYDVKM. The CDR3 loop is CASSYTGSSYEQYF.

The chain uses TRBV20-1 and TRBJ2-1; TCRdb's D gene call, TRBD2, goes unchecked for lack of DNA. Per the germline V gene, CDR1 is DFQATT and CDR2 is SNEGSKA (reference sequence). The CDR3 runs to 19 residues. This CDR3 reads CSARASPFASGKSYNEQFF.

This CDR3 reads CASSLAGANYGYTF. The genes are TRBV7-9 and TRBJ1-2. This CDR3 spans 14 amino acids. In germline, CDR1 is SEHNR, CDR2 FQNEAQ (reference sequence).

This sequence joins TRBV13 and TRBJ2-3; lacking DNA, the TRBD1 call made by TCRdb goes unchecked. Per the germline V gene, CDR1 is PRHDT and CDR2 is FYEKMQ (reference sequence). This CDR3 comprises 16 residues. The CDR3 sequence is CASSSRDRGRRDTQYF.

The chain uses TRBV20-1 and TRBJ2-7; TCRdb's D gene call, TRBD2, goes unchecked for lack of DNA. The CDR3 is 15 amino acids. Germline values: CDR1 DFQATT, CDR2 SNEGSKA (reference sequence). CDR3 sequence reads: CSARDWLAGGYEQYF.

The V gene is TRBV4-3, the J gene TRBJ1-3; TCRdb's D call, TRBD1, is unchecked because there is no DNA. The germline V gene has CDR1 LGHNA and CDR2 YSLEER. This CDR3 is built from 17 residues. The CDR3 is CASSQDLAGMTGNTIYF.

The J gene is TRBJ1-5, the V gene TRBV5-1; TCRdb's D call of TRBD1 is untestable without DNA. Germline CDR1 is SGHRS and CDR2 is YFSETQ. CDR3 size: 15 residues. The CDR3 sequence: CASSPTEGQGQPQHF.

The chain has TRBV29-1 and TRBJ2-3; TCRdb's D call, TRBD2, is unchecked because there is no DNA. This CDR3 region has 15 residues. The germline V gene encodes CDR1 SQVTM and CDR2 ANQGSEA. The CDR3 loop reads CSVGTSGGEIYTQYF.

The chain carries TRBV29-1 and TRBJ1-1. The CDR3 is made up of 11 amino acids. CDR1 and CDR2 (germline): SQVTM, ANQGSEA. The CDR3 is CSGHQLTEAFF.

The chain has TRBV4-1 and TRBJ2-7; the D gene TCRdb calls, TRBD2, cannot be checked with no DNA. This CDR3 region has 14 residues. Germline V gene sequence: CDR1 MGHRA, CDR2 YSYEKL. This chain's CDR3 is CASSQTSGLYEQYF.

The rearrangement joins TRBV4-3 to TRBJ1-2; the TRBD1 assignment by TCRdb is unverifiable without DNA. CDR3 length: 15 amino acids. Germline-derived CDR1 and CDR2 are LGHNA and YSLEER. The CDR3 here is CASSQESGAEYGYTF.

This rearrangement joins TRBV11-2 to TRBJ2-7. The CDR3 runs to 14 residues. Germline CDR1 SGHAT, CDR2 FQNNGV. This CDR3 reads CASSLVAASYEQYF.

The chain is built from TRBV20-1 and TRBJ1-1. The CDR3 spans 11 residues. Germline values: CDR1 DFQATT, CDR2 SNEGSKA (reference sequence). CDR3 region: CSRIGDFEAFF.

The genes are TRBV28 and TRBJ1-1. CDR1 and CDR2 from the germline V gene are MDHEN and SYDVKM. The CDR3 has 14 amino acids. CDR3 in amino acids: CASLSWRGNTEAFF.

CDR3 loop: CASSQSGIQGAQYEQYF. This chain uses TRBV4-3 with TRBJ2-7; checking the TCRdb D call of TRBD1 is not possible without DNA. The CDR3 runs to 17 residues. Germline lookup yields CDR1 LGHNA and CDR2 YSLEER.

V gene TRBV5-1 combines with J gene TRBJ2-2. There are 14 residues in the CDR3. Per germline, CDR1 SGHRS and CDR2 YFSETQ. CDR3 sequence reads: CASSFIGFAGELFF.

This chain connects TRBV5-1 to TRBJ2-1; TCRdb gives TRBD2 as the D gene, but with no DNA this cannot be confirmed. This CDR3 comprises 16 residues. CDR1 SGHRS and CDR2 YFSETQ come from the germline V gene. CDR3 loop: CASSLELAGYYNEQFF. The variable domain in full, completed from reference TRBV5-1 and TRBJ2-1, reads KAGVTQTPRYLIKTRGQQVTLSCSPISGHRSVSWYQQTPGQGLQFLFEYFSETQRNKGNFPGRFSGRQFSNSRSEMNVSTLELGDSALYLCASSLELAGYYNEQFFGPGTRLTVL.

The chain recombines TRBV13 with TRBJ1-5; TCRdb names TRBD1, which stays unverified in the absence of DNA. Germline CDR1 PRHDT, CDR2 FYEKMQ (reference sequence). The CDR3 covers 15 residues. The chain's CDR3 is CASSQSGTGIQPQHF.

V and J are TRBV28 and TRBJ2-3; lacking DNA, the TRBD1 call made by TCRdb goes unchecked. CDR3 length: 15 residues. The germline V gene encodes CDR1 MDHEN and CDR2 SYDVKM. The CDR3 protein is CASSPGLGGRDTQYF.

The chain combines TRBV7-9 with TRBJ2-7; TCRdb designates TRBD1, a call that cannot be tested without DNA. The CDR3 has 15 amino acids. Germline V gene lookup returns CDR1 SEHNR and CDR2 FQNEAQ (reference sequence). CDR3 amino acids: CASSLGQGTTYEQYF.

The gene calls are TRBV29-1 and TRBJ2-7; the TRBD1 assignment by TCRdb is unverifiable without DNA. Germline lookup yields CDR1 SQVTM and CDR2 ANQGSEA. This CDR3 comprises 12 residues. The CDR3 sequence is CSVGGSVYEQYF.

J is TRBJ2-6 and V is TRBV29-1; TCRdb indicates TRBD1, and absent DNA this call remains unverified. This CDR3 has 21 residues. The germline V gene encodes CDR1 SQVTM and CDR2 ANQGSEA. CDR3: CSVEDLLVRDRRTSGANVLTF. Combining the CDR3 with reference TRBV29-1 and TRBJ2-6 gives the whole variable domain SAVISQKPSRDICQRGTSLTIQCQVDSQVTMMFWYRQQPGQSLTLIATANQGSEATYESGFVIDKFPISRPNLTFSTLTVSNMSPEDSSIYLCSVEDLLVRDRRTSGANVLTFGAGSRLTVL.

V is TRBV21-1 and J is TRBJ2-7. TRBV21-1 counts as a pseudogene. The CDR3 extends over 13 amino acids. The CDR3 protein is CASSKRKGYEQYF.